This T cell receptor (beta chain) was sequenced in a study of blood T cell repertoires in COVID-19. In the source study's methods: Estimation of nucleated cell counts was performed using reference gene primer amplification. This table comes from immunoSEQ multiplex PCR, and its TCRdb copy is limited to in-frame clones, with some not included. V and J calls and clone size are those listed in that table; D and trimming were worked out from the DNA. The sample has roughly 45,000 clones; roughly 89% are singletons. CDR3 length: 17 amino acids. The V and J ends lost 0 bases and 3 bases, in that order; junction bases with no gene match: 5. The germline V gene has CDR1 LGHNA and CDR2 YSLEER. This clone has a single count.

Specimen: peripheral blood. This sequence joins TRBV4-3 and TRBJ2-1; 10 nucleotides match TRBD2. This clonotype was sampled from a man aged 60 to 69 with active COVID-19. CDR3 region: CASSQDHTSGNYNEQFF. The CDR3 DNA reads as TGCGCCAGCAGCCAAGATCACACTAGCGGGAACTACAATGAGCAGTTCTTC.